The 14 T cell receptor beta chains presented below share a single source sample, sequenced in a study of CD8+ T cells in alopecia areata. Reverse transcribed after extraction, RNA yielded cDNA as the sequencing template. TCRdb keeps only in-frame clones here, not all; method: immunoSEQ multiplex PCR. Of 110,000 to 150,000 clones listed, roughly 61% are singletons. The source was CD4+ T cells sorted from blood, collected at week 0. All receptors come from a human donor with alopecia areata.

The chain combines TRBV29-1 with TRBJ2-1; D is undetermined. Trimming stripped 5 bases from V and 4 bases from J, with 9 bases between. There are 12 residues in the CDR3. From germline, CDR1 is SQVTM and CDR2 ANQGSEA. The CDR3 loop reads CSVTSQYNEQFF. The CDR3 nucleotides are TGCAGCGTTACCTCTCAGTACAATGAGCAGTTCTTC.

This chain joins TRBV9 and TRBJ1-3, with 7 nucleotides matching TRBD1. The J segment lost 2 bases and the V segment lost 0 bases, leaving 5 bases of the junction unmatched. The CDR3 is 16 amino acids. Looked up from germline, CDR1 is SGDLS and CDR2 is YYNGEE. Here the CDR3 DNA reads TGTGCCAGCAGCGTAGCCCAGGGGGAAGCTGGAAACACCATATATTTT. Its translation is CASSVAQGEAGNTIYF.

This chain uses TRBV4-1 with TRBJ2-6; D ambiguous. Germline lookup yields CDR1 MGHRA and CDR2 YSYEKL. With 1 base removed from V and 2 bases from J, the gap between germline ends came to 12 bases. The CDR3 is 17 residues long. The CDR3 sequence is CASSQGLLRPGANVLTF. CDR3 DNA sequence: TGCGCCAGCAGCCAAGGCCTCCTGAGACCTGGGGCCAACGTCCTGACTTTC.

The genes are TRBV7-6 and TRBJ1-2; a possible D gene is TRBD1 (5 bases). CDR1 and CDR2 from the germline V gene are SGHVS and FNYEAQ. V lost 4 bases and J 0 bases, leaving 15 bases between the germline ends. The CDR3 has 16 amino acids. The CDR3 is CASSSRSGTPNYGYTF. The CDR3 DNA follows: TGTGCCAGCAGCTCCCGTTCCGGGACTCCTAACTATGGCTACACCTTC.

The chain employs TRBV2 and TRBJ2-7; D possibly corresponds to TRBD2 (6 bases). The ends were cut back, 4 bases at V and 3 bases at J, with 10 bases in the middle. Germline V gives CDR1 SNHLY, CDR2 FYNNEI. The CDR3 sequence is 13 residues long. CDR3 sequence reads: CASSGRVVYEQYF. CDR3 DNA: TGTGCCAGCAGTGGGAGGGTGGTCTACGAGCAGTACTTC.

The sample holds a few counts of this clone. The chain couples TRBV5-1 to TRBJ2-3; D might be TRBD1 (6 bases). CDR1 SGHRS and CDR2 YFSETQ come from the germline V gene. The CDR3 extends over 13 amino acids. Trimming stripped 1 base from V and 4 bases from J, with 7 bases between. The CDR3 protein is CASSLTGPDTQYF. The CDR3 bases are TGCGCCAGCAGCTTGACAGGGCCAGATACGCAGTATTTT. The variable domain in full, completed from reference TRBV5-1 and TRBJ2-3, reads KAGVTQTPRYLIKTRGQQVTLSCSPISGHRSVSWYQQTPGQGLQFLFEYFSETQRNKGNFPGRFSGRQFSNSRSEMNVSTLELGDSALYLCASSLTGPDTQYFGPGTRLTVL.

This clone was counted only a few times. The DNA for the CDR3 is TGTGCCATCAGTGACATCGTTGGACTAGTAAGCACAGATACGCAGTATTTT. Translating gives CAISDIVGLVSTDTQYF. V gene TRBV10-3 combines with J gene TRBJ2-3; TRBD2 matches at 7 bases. The germline CDR1 and CDR2 sequences are ENHRY and SYGVKD. The CDR3 runs 17 residues. V gave up 3 bases and J gave up 0 bases; unmatched junction bases: 9.

This sequence joins TRBV7-8 and TRBJ2-3; D call uncertain. The V end was cut by 1 base, the J end by 4 bases, with 6 bases between. The CDR3 loop spans 13 amino acids. Germline CDR1 reads SGHVS; CDR2 reads FQNEAQ. Here the CDR3 reads CASSLDQADTQYF. The DNA of the CDR3 is TGTGCCAGCAGCTTAGATCAGGCAGATACGCAGTATTTT.

This sequence joins TRBV7-2 and TRBJ2-7; D is unclear. CDR1 and CDR2 from the germline V gene are SGHTA and FQGNSA. Trimming took off 3 bases at V and 4 bases at J, with 7 bases between the two ends. The CDR3 covers 12 residues. As DNA, the CDR3 is TGTGCCAGCAGCTTCTACGGGTACGAGCAGTACTTC. Encoded protein: CASSFYGYEQYF.

The CDR3 nucleotides are TGTGCCAGCAGCTTCGAACTCATGAACACTGAAGCTTTCTTT. Amino acids: CASSFELMNTEAFF. This chain uses TRBV5-6 with TRBJ1-1; D ambiguous. This CDR3 is 14 amino acids long. Germline V gene data show CDR1 as SGHDT and CDR2 as YYEEEE. Trimming removed 2 bases at V and 0 bases at J, with 8 bases between.

The chain couples TRBV29-1 to TRBJ1-1, with TRBD1 as a possible D gene (6 bases). Germline V gene data show CDR1 as SQVTM and CDR2 as ANQGSEA. This CDR3 comprises 13 residues. Trimming took 2 bases from V and 4 from J, leaving 11 bases between them. DNA for the CDR3: TGCAGCGTTGAATTGGGGGCGAGCACTGAAGCTTTCTTT. This codes for CSVELGASTEAFF.

This chain's CDR3 is CSAQIGMAQHF. CDR3 in DNA: TGCAGTGCGCAGATTGGTATGGCCCAGCATTTT. This chain links TRBV20-1 with TRBJ1-5; D gene uncertain. V was trimmed by 6 bases and J by 11 bases, leaving 14 bases between them. This CDR3 comprises 11 residues. CDR1 DFQATT and CDR2 SNEGSKA come from the germline V gene (reference sequence).

The chain uses TRBV2 and TRBJ1-2; no clear D. V was pared by 8 bases and J by 5 bases, with 9 bases between. Germline V lookup: CDR1 SNHLY, CDR2 FYNNEI. The CDR3 runs 11 residues. This CDR3 is CASEEGYGYTF. CDR3 DNA: TGTGCCAGCGAGGAAGGTTATGGCTACACCTTC.

The rearrangement links TRBV5-1 to TRBJ1-2; no clear D gene. This CDR3 spans 14 amino acids. The V and J ends lost 1 base and 0 bases respectively, with 7 bases between them. The germline CDR1 and CDR2 sequences are SGHRS and YFSETQ. The CDR3 region is CASSLPGPNYGYTF. CDR3 sequence (DNA): TGCGCCAGCAGCTTGCCCGGGCCTAACTATGGCTACACCTTC.